What follows describes a single TCR beta chain. CDR3 length: 14 amino acids. The germline gives CDR1 DFQATT, CDR2 SNEGSKA (reference sequence). This record belongs to a study of response to subunit inactivated influenza vaccine. Each CDR3 protein gets one entry after TCRdb re-called the RT-PCR reads with MiXCR. The repertoire holds about 530,000 distinct CDR3 sequences, with about 10% as singletons. The source was PBMCs from blood, collected on the day of vaccination. The TCR originated in a man in his fifties or sixties who received an inactivated influenza vaccine. This chain uses TRBV20-1 with TRBJ2-1, with D uncertain. The CDR3 loop reads CSLDVLGSYNEQFF. In DNA form, the CDR3 reads TGCAGCTTGGACGTCCTAGGCTCCTACAATGAGCAGTTCTTC.